This T cell receptor beta chain was documented in a study of graft-versus-host responses after intestinal transplantation. Study at large: Recipients were given multivisceral, liver-intestinal, or isolated intestinal transplants. Induction with anti-thymocyte globulin, then tacrolimus and steroids for around three years, was given to all recipients. General observations from the study: GvH clones occurred in recipient marrow; some first appeared in ileum or blood. Allografts of patients with graft-donor T cell macrochimerism showed high graft-versus-host to host-versus-graft clone ratios.

The CDR3 is 12 residues long. Germline V CDR1 and CDR2: GTSNPN, SVGIG (reference sequence). The trim removed 5 bases at V and 4 bases at J, leaving 3 bases unmatched. Notes on this clone: What it binds is unknown.

The assay was immunoSEQ multiplex PCR, and TCRdb's table has in-frame clones only and misses some. The table records tens of thousands of clones, 70% to 90% of them present only once. The V call is TRBV30, the J call TRBJ2-7, with 9 nucleotides matching TRBD1. This TCR was recovered from a human donor who was the organ donor for an intestinal transplant. This specimen consisted of unstimulated CD4+ T cells sorted from spleen or lymph node cells, obtained before transplant. DNA for the CDR3: TGTGCCTGGGACAGGGGGTATTACGAGCAGTACTTC. Translation gives CAWDRGYYEQYF.